The present T cell receptor (beta chain) was sequenced within a study of blood T cell repertoires in COVID-19. In the authors' methods: Reference gene primers were amplified, and this amplification served to estimate nucleated cell counts. Sequenced by immunoSEQ multiplex PCR; TCRdb stores in-frame clones only, minus some. The DNA gave D and trimming, while V, J and clone size come from that table. The sample lists about 200,000 clones; around four fifths were seen once. The length of the CDR3 is 14 residues. Germline lookup yields CDR1 LGHDT and CDR2 YNNKEL (reference sequence). V lost 10 bases and J 4 bases, leaving 19 bases between the germline ends.

The chain employs TRBV3-1 (or the pseudogene TRBV3-2) and TRBJ2-5; tentative D call: TRBD2 (6 bases). Sequencing input: PBMCs or T cells enriched from blood (not recorded which). The TCR originated in a woman between 50 and 59 years old who had been exposed to COVID-19. The CDR3 bases are TGTGCCACTTCTCGTCGGTCCGGGGGAGAGACCCAGTACTTC. Amino acid sequence: CATSRRSGGETQYF.